This note documents a single TCR beta chain sequence. The antigen this receptor binds is unknown. Base qualities are missing; no much larger clone stands one base away. The data belong to a study of T cells generated in artificial thymic organoids (dated by TCRdb to the late 2010s). Looking at the study overall: TCR alpha and beta CDR3 repertoires of in vitro artificial thymic organoid-derived CD8 single positive T cells were compared with thymic and peripheral blood naive CD8 T cells. The repertoire sequencing data shown were described as representative of three independent experiments. What the work shows at the level of the full study, not this receptor alone: Organoid-derived T cells showed no skewing in Valpha or Vbeta usage, which argues against dominance of unconventional lineages or clonal expansions. CD8 single positive T cells derived from organoids showed physiological TCR clonotype diversity comparable to the diversity seen in thymic and blood naive CD8 T cells.

Compared with germline, V lacks 2 bases and J lacks 7 bases; bases without a gene match: 6. The CDR3 contains 15 residues, cysteine and phenylalanine counted. The entry retains the CDR3 DNA only, 45 bases that are in frame from base 1. In the germline V gene (reference sequence), CDR1 corresponds to DFQATT and CDR2 to SNEGSKA. To build artificial thymic organoids, human HSPCs were aggregated with MS5 murine stromal cells transduced with human DLL1, and the aggregates were cultured at an air-liquid interface. The cells used to seed the organoids were FACS-purified CD34+CD3- hematopoietic stem and progenitor cells from which residual T cells had been depleted. Serum-free RB27 medium, consisting of RPMI 1640 supplemented with B27, FLT3L, IL-7 and ascorbic acid, was used for organoid culture. Prior to RNA extraction, CD3+TCRalphabeta+CD8 single positive T cells from organoids and thymus were isolated by FACS sorting. For each sample, the RNeasy Micro kit was used to purify total RNA from roughly 40,000 to 200,000 sorted cells, and RNA quality was checked on an Agilent RNA 6000 Nano chip.

TCRalpha and TCRbeta libraries were amplified in separate semi-nested PCR reactions using Advantage 2 and reverse primers located in the TRAC or TRBC constant regions. Between roughly 3.5 and 550 ng of total RNA was used as input for first-strand cDNA synthesis. TCR cDNA libraries were generated by 5'-RACE using the SMARTer PCR cDNA Synthesis kit, with a poly-dT primer employed for first-strand synthesis. The semi-nested reverse primers in the constant regions carried 5-nucleotide sample-specific barcodes, and the PCR products were cleaned up with the Zymo DNA Clean and Concentrator-5 kit. Up to ten barcoded samples were pooled, ligated to Illumina adaptors and sequenced on an Illumina MiSeq as 2 x 150 bp paired-end reads. Under the source paper's analysis protocol: After demultiplexing, reads were aligned using BLAT against a custom library built from IMGT containing every combination of human TRAV, TRAJ, TRBV, TRBD and TRBJ. The best BLAT hits were picked using pslCDnaFilter (-maxAligns=1, -ignoreIntrons), and custom Perl scripts were used to calculate clonotype frequencies. TCRdb handled the public reads itself, with Q25 trimming in fastp and clone calling in MiXCR, and kept productive beta chains. One record per CDR3 amino acid sequence lists the most common genes and DNA. None of the V and J calls come from the authors' own analysis; TCRdb made them. The sample table holds about 8,400 distinct CDR3 sequences, of which 20% to 30% were seen once. 3% to 4% of the sample is taken by the ten largest.

The chain is encoded by TRBV20-1 joined to TRBJ2-2, and TRBD1 aligns with 11 junction nucleotides. The TCR comes from a human donor who gave cord blood stem cells for thymic organoid culture, a cardiac surgery patient who gave postnatal thymus, or a blood donor (not recorded which). The sequenced sample was naive CD8+ T cells grown in artificial thymic organoids from cord blood stem and progenitor cells. In the paper's terms, the cell subset or site label means: CD3+TCRalphabeta+CD8SP T cells; for blood, CD45RO-CCR7+ naive CD8+ T cells. The CDR3 corresponds to CSARRTGGLYGELFF. The sequenced DNA is TGCAGTGCTAGAAGGACAGGGGGCTTGTACGGGGAGCTGTTTTTT.